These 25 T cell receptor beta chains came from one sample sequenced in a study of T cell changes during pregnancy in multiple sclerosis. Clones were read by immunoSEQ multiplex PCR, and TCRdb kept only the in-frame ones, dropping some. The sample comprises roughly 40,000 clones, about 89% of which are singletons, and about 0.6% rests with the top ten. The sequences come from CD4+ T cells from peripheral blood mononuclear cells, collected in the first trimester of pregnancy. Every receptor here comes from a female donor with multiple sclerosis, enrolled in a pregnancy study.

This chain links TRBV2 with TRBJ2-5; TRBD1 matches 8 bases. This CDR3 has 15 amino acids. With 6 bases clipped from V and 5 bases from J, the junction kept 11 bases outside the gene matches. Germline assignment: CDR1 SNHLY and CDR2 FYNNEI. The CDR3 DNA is TGTGCCAGCAGCCTACTGGACAGGGCGGGGGAGACCCAGTACTTC. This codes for CASSLLDRAGETQYF. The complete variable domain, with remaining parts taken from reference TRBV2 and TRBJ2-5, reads EPEVTQTPSHQVTQMGQEVILRCVPISNHLYFYWYRQILGQKVEFLVSFYNNEISEKSEIFDDQFSVERPDGSNFTLKIRSTKLEDSAMYFCASSLLDRAGETQYFGPGTRLLVL.

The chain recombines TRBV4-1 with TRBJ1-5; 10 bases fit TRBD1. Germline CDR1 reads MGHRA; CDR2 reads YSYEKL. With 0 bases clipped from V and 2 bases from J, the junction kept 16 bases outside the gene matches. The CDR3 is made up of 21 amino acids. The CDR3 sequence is CASSQEFSDRGRWFGNQPQHF. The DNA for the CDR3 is TGCGCCAGCAGCCAAGAATTTAGCGACAGGGGGCGTTGGTTCGGCAATCAGCCCCAGCATTTT.

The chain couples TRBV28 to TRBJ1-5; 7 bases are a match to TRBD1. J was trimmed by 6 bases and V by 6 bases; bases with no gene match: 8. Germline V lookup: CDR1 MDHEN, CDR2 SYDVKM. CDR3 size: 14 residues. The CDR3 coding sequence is TGTGCCAGCAGGCTGACAGGGATCAGTCAGCCCCAGCATTTT. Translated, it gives CASRLTGISQPQHF.

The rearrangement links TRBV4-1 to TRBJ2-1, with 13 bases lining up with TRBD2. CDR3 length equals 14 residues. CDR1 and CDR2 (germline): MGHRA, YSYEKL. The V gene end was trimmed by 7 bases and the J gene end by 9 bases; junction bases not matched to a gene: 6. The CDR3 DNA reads TGCGCCAGCACCGGGACTAGCGGGATCGGTGAGCAGTTCTTC. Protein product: CASTGTSGIGEQFF.

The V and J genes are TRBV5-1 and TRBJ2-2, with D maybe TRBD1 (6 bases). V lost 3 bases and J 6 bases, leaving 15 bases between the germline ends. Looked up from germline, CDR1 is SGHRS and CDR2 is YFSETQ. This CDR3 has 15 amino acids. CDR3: CASSSGGLGAGELFF. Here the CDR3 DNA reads TGCGCCAGCAGCTCTGGGGGCCTAGGGGCCGGGGAGCTGTTTTTT.

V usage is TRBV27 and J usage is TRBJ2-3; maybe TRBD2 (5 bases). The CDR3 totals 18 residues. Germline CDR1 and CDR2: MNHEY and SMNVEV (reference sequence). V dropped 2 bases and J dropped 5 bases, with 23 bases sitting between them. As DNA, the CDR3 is TGTGCCAGCAGTTTACCGCCCTGGAGCGGCCAATTTGGAGATACGCAGTATTTT. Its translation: CASSLPPWSGQFGDTQYF.

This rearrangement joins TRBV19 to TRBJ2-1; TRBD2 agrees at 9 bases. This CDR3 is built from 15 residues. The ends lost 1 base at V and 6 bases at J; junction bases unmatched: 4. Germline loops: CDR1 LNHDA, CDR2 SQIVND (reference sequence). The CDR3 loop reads CASSIGLAEVNEQFF. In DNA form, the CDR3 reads TGTGCCAGTAGTATAGGACTAGCGGAGGTCAATGAGCAGTTCTTC.

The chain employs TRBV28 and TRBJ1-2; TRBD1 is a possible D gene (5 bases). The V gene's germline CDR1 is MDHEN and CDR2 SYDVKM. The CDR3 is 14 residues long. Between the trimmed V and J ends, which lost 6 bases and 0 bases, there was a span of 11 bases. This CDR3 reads CASRPPGANYGYTF. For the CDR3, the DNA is TGTGCCAGCAGGCCCCCGGGGGCTAACTATGGCTACACCTTC.

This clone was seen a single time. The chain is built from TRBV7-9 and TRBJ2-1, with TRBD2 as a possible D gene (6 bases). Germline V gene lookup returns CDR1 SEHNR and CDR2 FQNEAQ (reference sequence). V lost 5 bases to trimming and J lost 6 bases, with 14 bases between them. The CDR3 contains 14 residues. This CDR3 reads CASSTPGGSNEQFF. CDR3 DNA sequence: TGTGCCAGCAGCACTCCTGGGGGGTCCAATGAGCAGTTCTTC.

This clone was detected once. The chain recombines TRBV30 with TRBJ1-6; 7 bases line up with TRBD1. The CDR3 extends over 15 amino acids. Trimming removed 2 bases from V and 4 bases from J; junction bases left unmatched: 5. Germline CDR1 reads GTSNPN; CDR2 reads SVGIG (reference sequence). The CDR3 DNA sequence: TGTGCCTGGAGTCGCACGGGACAGTATAATTCACCCCTCCACTTT. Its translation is CAWSRTGQYNSPLHF.

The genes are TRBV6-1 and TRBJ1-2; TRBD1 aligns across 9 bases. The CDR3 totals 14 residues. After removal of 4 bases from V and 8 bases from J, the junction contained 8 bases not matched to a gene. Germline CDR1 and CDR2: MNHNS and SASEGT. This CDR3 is CASSVGTGRYGYTF. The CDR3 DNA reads TGTGCCAGCAGTGTGGGGACAGGGAGGTACGGCTACACCTTC.

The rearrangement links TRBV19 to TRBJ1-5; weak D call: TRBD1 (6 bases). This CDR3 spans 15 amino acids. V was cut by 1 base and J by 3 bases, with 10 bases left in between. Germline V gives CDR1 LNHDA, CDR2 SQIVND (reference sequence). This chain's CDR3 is CASSIGAGVNQPQHF. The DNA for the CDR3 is TGTGCCAGTAGTATAGGTGCAGGGGTCAATCAGCCCCAGCATTTT.

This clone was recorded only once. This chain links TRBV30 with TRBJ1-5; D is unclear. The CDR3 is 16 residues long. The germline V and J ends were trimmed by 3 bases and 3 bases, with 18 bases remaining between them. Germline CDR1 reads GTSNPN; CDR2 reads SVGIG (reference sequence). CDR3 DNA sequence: TGTGCCTGGAGGGAGCGCGGGATTTCCGACAATCAGCCCCAGCATTTT. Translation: CAWRERGISDNQPQHF.

The CDR3 spells CASSPDGAYNEQFF. CDR3 sequence (DNA): TGTGCCAGCAGTCCGGACGGGGCCTACAATGAGCAGTTCTTC. This chain joins TRBV27 and TRBJ2-1; D perhaps matches TRBD2 (5 bases). The CDR3 has 14 amino acids. Between the trimmed V and J ends, which lost 5 bases and 2 bases, there was a span of 10 bases. Germline V gives CDR1 MNHEY, CDR2 SMNVEV (reference sequence).

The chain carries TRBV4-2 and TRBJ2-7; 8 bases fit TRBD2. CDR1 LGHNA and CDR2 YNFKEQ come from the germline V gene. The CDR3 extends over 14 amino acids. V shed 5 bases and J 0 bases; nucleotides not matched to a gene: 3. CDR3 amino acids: CASSAGGSSYEQYF. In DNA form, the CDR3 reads TGTGCCAGCAGCGCGGGGGGATCCTCCTACGAGCAGTACTTC.

In nucleotides, the CDR3 is TGTGCCAGCAGCCGGGACAGGGTAGGTGAGCAGTTCTTC. Protein product: CASSRDRVGEQFF. The chain couples TRBV6-5 to TRBJ2-1; 9 nucleotides match TRBD1. J lost 9 bases, V lost 6 bases, and 6 bases had no gene match. Germline V gene sequence: CDR1 MNHEY, CDR2 SVGAGI. The CDR3 covers 13 residues.

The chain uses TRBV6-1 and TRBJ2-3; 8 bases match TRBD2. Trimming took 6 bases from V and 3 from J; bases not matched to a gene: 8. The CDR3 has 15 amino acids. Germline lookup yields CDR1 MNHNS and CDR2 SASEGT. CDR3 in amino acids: CASRDGGGYTDTQYF. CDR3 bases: TGTGCCAGCAGGGACGGGGGGGGTTATACAGATACGCAGTATTTT.

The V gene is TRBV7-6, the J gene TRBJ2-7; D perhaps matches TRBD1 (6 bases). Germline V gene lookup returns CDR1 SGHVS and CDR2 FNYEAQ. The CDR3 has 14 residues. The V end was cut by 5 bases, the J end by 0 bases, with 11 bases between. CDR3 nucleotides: TGTGCCAGCAGCAGGGGGACGCCCTCCTACGAGCAGTACTTC. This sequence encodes CASSRGTPSYEQYF.

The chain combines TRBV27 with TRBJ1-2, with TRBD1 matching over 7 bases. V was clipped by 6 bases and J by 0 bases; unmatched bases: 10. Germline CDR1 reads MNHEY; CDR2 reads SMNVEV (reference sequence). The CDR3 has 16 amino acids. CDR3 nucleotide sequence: TGTGCCAGCAGACCCATAAGACAGGGTCCTAACTATGGCTACACCTTC. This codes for CASRPIRQGPNYGYTF.

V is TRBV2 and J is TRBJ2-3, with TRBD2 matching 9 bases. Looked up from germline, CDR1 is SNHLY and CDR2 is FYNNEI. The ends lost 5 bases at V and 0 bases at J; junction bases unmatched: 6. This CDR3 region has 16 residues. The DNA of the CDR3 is TGTGCCAGCAGTCGCGGCGGGAGGGTGAGCACAGATACGCAGTATTTT. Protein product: CASSRGGRVSTDTQYF.

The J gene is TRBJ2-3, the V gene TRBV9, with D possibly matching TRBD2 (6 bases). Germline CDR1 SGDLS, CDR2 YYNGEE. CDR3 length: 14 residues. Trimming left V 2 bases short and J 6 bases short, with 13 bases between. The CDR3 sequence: CASSVGPGEDTQYF. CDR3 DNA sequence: TGTGCCAGCAGCGTGGGACCGGGGGAGGATACGCAGTATTTT.

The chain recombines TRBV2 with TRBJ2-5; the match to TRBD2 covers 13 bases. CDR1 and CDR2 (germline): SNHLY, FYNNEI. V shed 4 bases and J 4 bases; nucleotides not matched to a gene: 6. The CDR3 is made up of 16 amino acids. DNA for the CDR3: TGTGCCAGCAGTGGGACTAGCGGGGGTGGGGGAGAGACCCAGTACTTC. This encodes CASSGTSGGGGETQYF.

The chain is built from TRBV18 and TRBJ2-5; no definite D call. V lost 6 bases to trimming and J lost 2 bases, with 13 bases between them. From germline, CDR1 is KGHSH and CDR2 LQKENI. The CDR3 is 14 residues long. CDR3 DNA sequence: TGTGCCAGCTCTCGGGTGGATATACAAGAGACCCAGTACTTC. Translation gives CASSRVDIQETQYF.

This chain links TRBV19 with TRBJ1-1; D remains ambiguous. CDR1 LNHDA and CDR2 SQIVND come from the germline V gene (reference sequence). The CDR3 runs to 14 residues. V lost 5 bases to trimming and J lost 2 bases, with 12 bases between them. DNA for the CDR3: TGTGCCAGTAGTTTGGGAGGGTCCAACACTGAAGCTTTCTTT. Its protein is CASSLGGSNTEAFF.

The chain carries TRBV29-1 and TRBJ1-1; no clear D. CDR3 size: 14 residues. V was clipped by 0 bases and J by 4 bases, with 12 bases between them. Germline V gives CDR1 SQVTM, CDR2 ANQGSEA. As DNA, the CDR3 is TGCAGCGTTGAAGATTTAGGGAGGACCACTGAAGCTTTCTTT. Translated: CSVEDLGRTTEAFF.